Only a few counts were recorded for the clone carrying this T cell receptor beta chain. The CDR3 is 15 amino acids. Germline V CDR1 and CDR2: KGHDR, SFDVKD. J was trimmed by 3 bases and V by 4 bases; bases with no gene match: 4. This entry belongs to a study of blood T cell repertoires in COVID-19. The wider study: Sample material is recorded as cDNA or gDNA derived from T cells, B-cell-depleted T cells, or PBMCs.

Profiled with immunoSEQ multiplex PCR; TCRdb holds only in-frame clones, not every one. The data contain around 150,000 clones, over 80% of them seen just once; the ten biggest clones take up about 2.5%. This chain connects TRBV24-1 to TRBJ2-3; TRBD1 aligns across 9 bases. The clonotype was recovered from a man aged 45-65 years with active COVID-19. Sequenced: peripheral blood. CDR3 coding DNA: TGTGCCACCAGTGACCCGGGACAGGGAACAGATACGCAGTATTTT. Amino acids: CATSDPGQGTDTQYF.